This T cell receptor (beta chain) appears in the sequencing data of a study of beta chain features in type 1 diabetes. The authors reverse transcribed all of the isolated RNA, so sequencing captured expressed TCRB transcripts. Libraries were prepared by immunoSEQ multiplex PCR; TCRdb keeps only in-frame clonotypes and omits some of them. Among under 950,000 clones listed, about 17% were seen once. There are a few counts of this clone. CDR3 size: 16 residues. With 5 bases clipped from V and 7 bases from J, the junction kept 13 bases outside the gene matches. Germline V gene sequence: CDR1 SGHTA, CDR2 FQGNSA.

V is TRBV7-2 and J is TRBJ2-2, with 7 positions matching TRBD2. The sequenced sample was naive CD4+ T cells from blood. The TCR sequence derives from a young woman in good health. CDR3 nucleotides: TGTGCCAGCAGCCCTTCTAGAGGAGGGGAGGGCGGGGAGCTGTTTTTT. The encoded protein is CASSPSRGGEGGELFF.